A single sample gave rise to the 30 T cell receptor beta chains below, sequenced in a study of blood T cell repertoires in COVID-19. Assay: immunoSEQ multiplex PCR; the TCRdb copy retains only in-frame clones and omits some. The sample yields approximately 55,000 clones, approximately 90% seen once. Sequencing input: peripheral blood. The receptors shown here come from a man between 35 and 55 years old with acute or convalescent COVID-19.

J is TRBJ1-1 and V is TRBV3-1 (or the pseudogene TRBV3-2), with D unresolved. The V and J ends lost 2 bases and 7 bases respectively, with 11 bases between them. Germline V gene sequence: CDR1 LGHDT, CDR2 YNNKEL (reference sequence). This CDR3 spans 13 amino acids. CDR3 DNA: TGTGCCAGCAGCCAAAGAGGATCCGGTGAAGCTTTCTTT. This sequence encodes CASSQRGSGEAFF.

This clone was seen only once. The V call is TRBV19, the J call TRBJ1-4; tentative D call: TRBD1 (6 bases). Germline assignment: CDR1 LNHDA and CDR2 SQIVND (reference sequence). This CDR3 has 17 residues. The germline V and J ends were trimmed by 5 bases and 6 bases, with 22 bases remaining between them. CDR3 nucleotides: TGTGCCAGTAGTCGCCCCGCCAAGGGGGGAGGGGATGAAAAACTGTTTTTT. Residues: CASSRPAKGGGDEKLFF.

DNA for the CDR3: TGTGCCAGCAGCATCGGGACAGGGACTACCTACGAGCAGTACTTC. Residues: CASSIGTGTTYEQYF. This rearrangement joins TRBV11-3 to TRBJ2-7; TRBD1 agrees at 9 bases. Per the germline V gene, CDR1 is SGHNT and CDR2 is YENEEA. This CDR3 comprises 15 residues. The junction had 7 bases not matched to a gene; V was cut back by 5 bases and J by 2 bases.

CDR3 nucleotides: TGTGCCACCAGTGATTTCGGCGGGACCGGGGAGCAGTACTTC. Protein: CATSDFGGTGEQYF. The chain links TRBV24-1 to TRBJ2-7, with D perhaps matching TRBD2 (6 bases). CDR1 and CDR2 (germline): KGHDR, SFDVKD. The CDR3 has 14 residues. The germline V and J ends were trimmed by 1 base and 7 bases, with 13 bases remaining between them.

The J gene is TRBJ2-1, the V gene TRBV24-1; 9 positions match TRBD1. Looked up from germline, CDR1 is KGHDR and CDR2 is SFDVKD. The CDR3 covers 15 residues. Germline trimming cut 3 bases from V and 6 bases from J; bases unmatched to any gene: 5. The CDR3 nucleotides are TGTGCCACCAGTGATCCGGGACAGGGAAGCAATGAGCAGTTCTTC. Protein: CATSDPGQGSNEQFF.

The chain recombines TRBV19 with TRBJ2-3; 14 bases match TRBD2. J lost 7 bases, V lost 8 bases, and 8 bases had no gene match. The CDR3 is 15 amino acids. Germline V gene data show CDR1 as LNHDA and CDR2 as SQIVND (reference sequence). The CDR3 DNA reads TGTGCCAGTTCCGGGACTAGCGGGAGTATAAATACGCAGTATTTT. This translates into CASSGTSGSINTQYF.

The chain has TRBV7-2 and TRBJ1-6; no firm D call. Germline V lookup: CDR1 SGHTA, CDR2 FQGNSA. The CDR3 spans 13 residues. Trimming cost V 8 bases and J 7 bases, with 12 bases left between them. CDR3 amino acids: CASGTTENSPLHF. The DNA for the CDR3 is TGTGCCAGCGGTACCACAGAGAATTCACCCCTCCACTTT.

This clone appeared once. The V and J genes are TRBV11-3 and TRBJ2-1, with 8 bases matching TRBD2. V shed 1 base, J shed 4 bases, and the junction held 6 bases outside the gene matches. Germline values: CDR1 SGHNT, CDR2 YENEEA. This CDR3 has 16 amino acids. The CDR3 loop reads CASSLGLAGLYNEQFF. The DNA of the CDR3 is TGTGCCAGCAGCTTAGGGCTAGCGGGTTTATACAATGAGCAGTTCTTC. The whole variable domain, remainder taken from reference TRBV11-3 and TRBJ2-1, is EAGVVQSPRYKIIEKKQPVAFWCNPISGHNTLYWYLQNLGQGPELLIRYENEEAVDDSQLPKDRFSAERLKGVDSTLKIQPAELGDSAVYLCASSLGLAGLYNEQFFGPGTRLTVL.

The chain couples TRBV30 to TRBJ2-7, with D possibly being TRBD1 (5 bases). V was shortened by 0 bases and J by 1 base, with 19 bases between the two germline ends. CDR1 and CDR2 (germline): GTSNPN, SVGIG (reference sequence). This CDR3 is 17 amino acids long. The CDR3 DNA sequence: TGTGCCTGGAGTGTAGGGGCGGTTGTCCTTTCGTCCTACGAGCAGTACTTC. Its translation: CAWSVGAVVLSSYEQYF.

This clone is a singleton in its sample. This chain uses TRBV7-8 with TRBJ2-7; 8 nucleotides line up with TRBD2. This CDR3 spans 15 amino acids. The junction had 8 bases not matched to a gene; V was cut back by 2 bases and J by 5 bases. In germline, CDR1 is SGHVS, CDR2 FQNEAQ. The CDR3 sequence: CASSLYRSGSDEQYF. The CDR3 coding sequence is TGTGCCAGCAGCTTATATAGGAGCGGGAGTGACGAGCAGTACTTC.

The chain links TRBV10-1 to TRBJ1-1, with D possibly matching TRBD1 (6 bases). V dropped 6 bases and J dropped 1 base, with 12 bases sitting between them. Germline lookup yields CDR1 WNHNN and CDR2 SYGVQD (reference sequence). The CDR3 spans 14 residues. The CDR3 protein is CASSGAQGNTEAFF. Written as DNA, the CDR3 is TGCGCCAGCAGCGGAGCACAGGGGAACACTGAAGCTTTCTTT.

The CDR3 loop is CASSQAGVMNTEAFF. CDR3 DNA sequence: TGTGCCAGCAGCCAAGCCGGGGTGATGAACACTGAAGCTTTCTTT. The J gene is TRBJ1-1, the V gene TRBV3-1 (or the pseudogene TRBV3-2); no clear D gene. Trimming shortened V by 1 base and J by 0 bases, and 9 bases separated the two germline ends. This CDR3 region has 15 residues. The germline gives CDR1 LGHDT, CDR2 YNNKEL (reference sequence).

The J gene is TRBJ2-5, the V gene TRBV6-5, with 10 bases identical to TRBD1. The germline V gene has CDR1 MNHEY and CDR2 SVGAGI. The V segment lost 6 bases and the J segment 4 bases; nucleotides outside the gene matches: 8. The CDR3 consists of 15 residues. The CDR3 bases are TGTGCCAGCAGCCGCCGGGACAGGGGTGGAGAGACCCAGTACTTC. Protein product: CASSRRDRGGETQYF.

This clone was detected a few times. This chain joins TRBV7-9 and TRBJ1-1; TRBD1 matches 7 bases. V dropped 3 bases and J dropped 4; count of bases not matched to a gene: 2. The germline V gene has CDR1 SEHNR and CDR2 FQNEAQ (reference sequence). There are 13 residues in the CDR3. CDR3 bases: TGTGCCAGCAGCTTGGAGGGGGCCACTGAAGCTTTCTTT. It encodes CASSLEGATEAFF.

This clone has a single count. CDR3 in amino acids: CASSRRQGTEAFF. The DNA for the CDR3 is TGTGCCAGCAGCAGGAGACAGGGGACAGAAGCTTTCTTT. This chain uses TRBV12-3 or TRBV12-4 with TRBJ1-1; 8 bases match TRBD1. The CDR3 is 13 residues long. V dropped 6 bases and J dropped 8; count of bases not matched to a gene: 8.

This chain joins TRBV27 and TRBJ1-1; no clear D gene. V shed 7 bases and J shed 6 bases, with 18 bases lying between them. The CDR3 spans 14 residues. Germline V gives CDR1 MNHEY, CDR2 SMNVEV (reference sequence). DNA for the CDR3: TGTGCCAGCAATGGTTGGGAGCGAGATTCTGAAGCTTTCTTT. Its protein is CASNGWERDSEAFF.

This clone has a handful of counts. The gene calls are TRBV25-1 and TRBJ2-3, with D possibly TRBD2 on 6 matching bases. Germline CDR1 is MGHDK and CDR2 is SYGVNS. V was pared by 3 bases and J by 3 bases, with 16 bases between. This CDR3 has 16 residues. CDR3 DNA sequence: TGTGCCAGCAGTGATCACCGGGACTCGAGGACAGATACGCAGTATTTT. Its protein is CASSDHRDSRTDTQYF.

Only one count was recorded for this clone. The chain joins TRBV9 to TRBJ2-1, with 9 bases matching TRBD2. The CDR3 is made up of 16 amino acids. V gave up 0 bases and J gave up 7 bases; unmatched junction bases: 8. Germline lookup yields CDR1 SGDLS and CDR2 YYNGEE. CDR3 amino acids: CASSVALREGRNEQFF. Here the CDR3 DNA reads TGTGCCAGCAGCGTAGCATTGCGGGAGGGCCGGAATGAGCAGTTCTTC.

This sequence joins TRBV9 and TRBJ1-4; D may be TRBD1 (6 bases). V was cut by 0 bases and J by 3 bases, with 9 bases left in between. The CDR3 spans 15 residues. Germline V gene data show CDR1 as SGDLS and CDR2 as YYNGEE. The CDR3 DNA is TGTGCCAGCAGCGTAGGGGCAGGGGCTAATGAAAAACTGTTTTTT. Amino acid sequence: CASSVGAGANEKLFF.

This rearrangement joins TRBV18 to TRBJ2-2; TRBD2 agrees at 10 bases. Trimming at V came to 2 bases and at J to 0 bases, leaving 3 bases not matched to a gene. CDR1 KGHSH and CDR2 LQKENI come from the germline V gene. The CDR3 spans 17 residues. CDR3 residues: CASSPVTSGTNTGELFF. CDR3 DNA sequence: TGTGCCAGCTCACCAGTCACTAGCGGGACGAACACCGGGGAGCTGTTTTTT.

CDR3 DNA sequence: TGTGCCAGCAGCTTGGAGGGGCCCCGGTGGGGAGATACGCAGTATTTT. Protein product: CASSLEGPRWGDTQYF. The chain employs TRBV5-4 and TRBJ2-3, with D possibly TRBD1 on 5 matching bases. The ends were cut back, 0 bases at V and 5 bases at J, with 16 bases in the middle. The CDR3 extends over 16 amino acids. Looked up from germline, CDR1 is SGHNT and CDR2 is YYREEE (reference sequence).

The V and J genes are TRBV5-1 and TRBJ2-3; 9 bases map to TRBD2. The J segment lost 5 bases and the V segment lost 0 bases, leaving 4 bases of the junction unmatched. CDR1 is SGHRS, CDR2 YFSETQ, per germline. This CDR3 region has 15 residues. The DNA for the CDR3 is TGCGCCAGCAGCTTGGGCGGGAGGGGTCTAGATACGCAGTATTTT. This sequence encodes CASSLGGRGLDTQYF.

The chain links TRBV9 to TRBJ2-2; 7 bases map to TRBD1. The V gene end was trimmed by 0 bases and the J gene end by 6 bases; junction bases not matched to a gene: 8. CDR1 is SGDLS, CDR2 YYNGEE, per germline. This CDR3 is 16 amino acids long. The DNA of the CDR3 is TGTGCCAGCAGCGTAGCCGGGACAGTAAACGCCGGGGAGCTGTTTTTT. Its translation is CASSVAGTVNAGELFF.

The gene calls are TRBV6-2 or TRBV6-3 and TRBJ2-5, with D uncertain. V shed 3 bases and J shed 4 bases, with 3 bases lying between them. Germline lookup yields CDR1 MNHEY and CDR2 SVGEGT. The CDR3 is made up of 11 amino acids. CDR3 in amino acids: CASSYIETQYF. CDR3 DNA sequence: TGTGCCAGCAGTTATATAGAGACCCAGTACTTC.

This chain connects TRBV19 to TRBJ2-7; maybe TRBD2 (7 bases). The germline V gene encodes CDR1 LNHDA and CDR2 SQIVND (reference sequence). V shed 8 bases and J shed 7 bases, with 12 bases lying between them. The CDR3 sequence is 11 residues long. The CDR3: CASRGAGEQYF. DNA for the CDR3: TGTGCCAGTCGGGGGGCGGGGGAGCAGTACTTC.

A single count supports this clone. The gene calls are TRBV6-4 and TRBJ2-6, with TRBD1 matching over 12 bases. V was pared by 6 bases and J by 0 bases, with 12 bases of the junction left unmatched. Germline V CDR1 and CDR2: MRHNA, SNTAGT. This CDR3 region has 20 residues. The DNA of the CDR3 is TGTGCCAGCAGGTTTAGGGGGACAGGGGGCTCCAGCTCTGGGGCCAACGTCCTGACTTTC. Encoded protein: CASRFRGTGGSSSGANVLTF.

The chain carries TRBV7-2 and TRBJ2-7; 7 bases fit TRBD2. Germline trimming cut 3 bases from V and 7 bases from J; bases unmatched to any gene: 9. CDR3 length: 14 amino acids. Per the germline V gene, CDR1 is SGHTA and CDR2 is FQGNSA. CDR3 protein: CASSLRGGRGEQYF. The CDR3 DNA follows: TGTGCCAGCAGCTTGAGGGGCGGGAGAGGAGAGCAGTACTTC.

V and J are TRBV19 and TRBJ1-5; maybe TRBD1 (5 bases). The CDR3 has 15 amino acids. The V and J ends lost 5 bases and 1 base respectively, with 12 bases between them. Germline V CDR1 and CDR2: LNHDA, SQIVND (reference sequence). In DNA form, the CDR3 reads TGTGCCAGTAGTTTCGGGACTGCAAGCAATCAGCCCCAGCATTTT. Protein product: CASSFGTASNQPQHF.

This clone was recorded only once. The chain carries TRBV11-2 and TRBJ2-2; 8 bases align to TRBD2. Germline V lookup: CDR1 SGHAT, CDR2 FQNNGV. Trimming removed 3 bases from V and 4 bases from J; junction bases left unmatched: 10. This CDR3 comprises 17 residues. The CDR3 DNA sequence: TGTGCCAGCAGCTTCCTCTTGTCGGGAGGGCGCACCGGGGAGCTGTTTTTT. Translating it yields CASSFLLSGGRTGELFF.

The chain uses TRBV30 and TRBJ1-3, with D uncertain. This CDR3 has 11 amino acids. V dropped 6 bases and J dropped 0 bases, with 3 bases sitting between them. Germline V gene sequence: CDR1 GTSNPN, CDR2 SVGIG (reference sequence). The CDR3 here is CACSSGNTIYF. The CDR3 nucleotides read TGTGCCTGCTCCTCTGGAAACACCATATATTTT.